Sequencing of this T cell receptor beta chain was carried out in a study of CD8+ T cells in alopecia areata. The study's findings and limits: For lesional scalp, especially alopecia totalis/universalis, clonality was higher than in normal scalp.

Treatment in this sample: oral pan-JAK inhibitor, 5-10 mg twice daily. The trim removed 4 bases at V and 4 bases at J, leaving 12 bases unmatched. This CDR3 has 16 amino acids. Germline V lookup: CDR1 SQVTM, CDR2 ANQGSEA. Reverse transcription of extracted RNA yielded cDNA, which provided the sequencing template. Sequencing used immunoSEQ multiplex PCR; TCRdb keeps in-frame clones, though not all of them. The top ten hold approximately 0.63% of the sample, which has around 200,000 clones, 45% to 75% seen once. This clone was found a few times. Its antigen is unknown. The J gene is TRBJ2-3, the V gene TRBV29-1, with 9 bases lining up with TRBD2. The receptor was derived from a human donor with alopecia areata. Sequences were derived from CD4+ T cells sorted from blood, sampled at week 4, from a patient treated with tofacitinib. The CDR3 spells CSVGRAVSGRSDTQYF. CDR3 nucleotide sequence: TGCAGCGTTGGAAGGGCCGTAAGCGGGAGGTCAGATACGCAGTATTTT.